The 30 T cell receptor beta chains reported below all come from one sample, sequenced in a study of sequential checkpoint blockade in melanoma. Treatment specified: randomized to nivolumab then ipilimumab (arm A) or the reverse (arm B). Produced via immunoSEQ multiplex PCR; TCRdb's table is partial and in-frame only. The sample shows some 2,000 clones, under 30% of them seen only once. Sample: tumor tissue (inferred from file names), taken from a patient given nivolumab and ipilimumab in sequence. The origin of the receptors is a human donor with melanoma.

This clone is categorized as medium-sized (0.01 to 0.1%). This sequence joins TRBV11-3 and TRBJ1-1, with TRBD1 identical over 9 bases. The germline gives CDR1 SGHNT, CDR2 YENEEA. This CDR3 comprises 15 residues. V lost 2 bases and J lost 5; bases outside the gene matches: 6. This chain's CDR3 is CASSLIATGGTEAFF. CDR3 coding DNA: TGTGCCAGCAGCTTAATCGCGACAGGGGGAACTGAAGCTTTCTTT.

This clone was seen only a few times. The chain uses TRBV6-8 and TRBJ1-5; D not certain. Per germline, CDR1 MNHGY and CDR2 SAAAGT. The V end was cut by 7 bases, the J end by 2 bases, with 15 bases between. The length of the CDR3 is 15 residues. The chain's CDR3 is CASTIMPSGNQPQHF. The CDR3 coding sequence is TGTGCCAGCACAATCATGCCCTCCGGCAATCAGCCCCAGCATTTT.

The chain combines TRBV6-8 with TRBJ1-6; unclear D gene. This CDR3 is 14 amino acids long. V lost 5 bases to trimming and J lost 7 bases, with 12 bases between them. The germline V gene has CDR1 MNHGY and CDR2 SAAAGT. This chain's CDR3 is CASSDGVNNSPLHF. CDR3 in DNA: TGTGCCAGCAGTGACGGAGTTAACAATTCACCCCTCCACTTT.

The chain is built from TRBV5-1 and TRBJ2-7; D may be TRBD2 (6 bases). Germline V gene lookup returns CDR1 SGHRS and CDR2 YFSETQ. Between the trimmed V and J ends, which lost 4 bases and 0 bases, there was a span of 17 bases. This CDR3 region has 16 residues. In nucleotides, the CDR3 is TGCGCCAGCAGCCCTCGGCGGGACCGAAGCTCCTACGAGCAGTACTTC. This translates into CASSPRRDRSSYEQYF.

The rearrangement joins TRBV5-1 to TRBJ1-1; 8 bases are shared with TRBD1. J lost 4 bases, V lost 0 bases, and 8 bases had no gene match. The V gene's germline CDR1 is SGHRS and CDR2 YFSETQ. This CDR3 spans 16 amino acids. Here the CDR3 DNA reads TGCGCCAGCAGCTTGGTGTCAGGGGGCTATGGCACTGAAGCTTTCTTT. Translating it yields CASSLVSGGYGTEAFF.

In nucleotides, the CDR3 is TGTGCCAGCAGTTCAGGAAGAAAATTGGGGGGCTACACCTTC. As protein: CASSSGRKLGGYTF. The J gene is TRBJ1-2, the V gene TRBV28; D gene unclear. The germline CDR1 and CDR2 sequences are MDHEN and SYDVKM. This CDR3 comprises 14 residues. V lost 4 bases and J lost 8, with 17 bases in between.

The chain is built from TRBV19 and TRBJ1-4; tentative D call: TRBD1 (6 bases). From germline, CDR1 is LNHDA and CDR2 SQIVND (reference sequence). Trimming pared 4 bases from V and 8 bases from J, leaving 8 bases between. CDR3 length: 12 amino acids. In nucleotides, the CDR3 is TGTGCCAGTAGTAGAGACAGGGAAAAACTGTTTTTT. It is translated as CASSRDREKLFF.

This clone was seen a handful of times. The chain combines TRBV30 with TRBJ2-7; the match to TRBD1 covers 8 bases. Germline V gives CDR1 GTSNPN, CDR2 SVGIG (reference sequence). Trimming removed 6 bases from V and 9 bases from J; junction bases left unmatched: 19. The CDR3 extends over 15 amino acids. This CDR3 is CACPSPGQEGLRQYF. CDR3 coding DNA: TGTGCCTGCCCGTCACCGGGACAGGAGGGGTTAAGGCAGTACTTC.

This clone was seen only a few times. V and J are TRBV11-3 and TRBJ2-7; D might be TRBD2 (6 bases). Germline V gene lookup returns CDR1 SGHNT and CDR2 YENEEA. Trimming cost V 3 bases and J 4 bases, with 19 bases left between them. This CDR3 contains 16 residues. The CDR3: CASSLSATPGGYEQYF. Written as DNA, the CDR3 is TGTGCCAGCAGCTTGAGTGCGACTCCCGGGGGATACGAGCAGTACTTC.

This chain joins TRBV18 and TRBJ2-3; TRBD2 might be the D (6 bases). This CDR3 is 15 amino acids long. Germline V lookup: CDR1 KGHSH, CDR2 LQKENI. V was pared by 3 bases and J by 2 bases, with 12 bases between. CDR3 nucleotide sequence: TGTGCCAGCTCACCGGACTATCTATCCACAGATACGCAGTATTTT. Its translation: CASSPDYLSTDTQYF.

This clone came up a few times. The rearrangement links TRBV6-8 to TRBJ1-3; D remains ambiguous. Germline loops: CDR1 MNHGY, CDR2 SAAAGT. The CDR3 consists of 12 residues. V was pared by 10 bases and J by 0 bases, with 7 bases between. This CDR3 reads CAIRYSGNTIYF. CDR3 DNA sequence: TGTGCCATCAGATACTCTGGAAACACCATATATTTT.

This clone is medium-sized within its sample. This chain links TRBV6-8 with TRBJ2-1; 9 bases match TRBD2. The CDR3 totals 15 residues. Germline assignment: CDR1 MNHGY and CDR2 SAAAGT. V lost 5 bases and J lost 5; bases outside the gene matches: 7. The CDR3 is CASSEEAGGNNEQFF. The CDR3 DNA sequence: TGTGCCAGCAGTGAGGAAGCGGGGGGAAACAATGAGCAGTTCTTC.

The chain combines TRBV19 with TRBJ2-7, with D maybe TRBD1 (6 bases). Trimming removed 6 bases from V and 0 bases from J, with 21 bases in between. The CDR3 is 17 residues long. Germline CDR1 LNHDA, CDR2 SQIVND (reference sequence). The CDR3 loop reads CASSWIADSSLSYEQYF. CDR3 coding DNA: TGTGCCAGTAGCTGGATCGCGGACAGTTCCCTCTCCTACGAGCAGTACTTC.

The chain joins TRBV5-1 to TRBJ2-1; perhaps D is TRBD1 or TRBD2 (6 bases each). The CDR3 sequence is 16 residues long. Per germline, CDR1 SGHRS and CDR2 YFSETQ. The V gene lost 4 bases and the J gene lost 0 bases, with 14 bases spanning the gap. The chain's CDR3 is CASSVGGTSSYNEQFF. The CDR3 bases are TGCGCCAGCAGCGTAGGGGGGACCAGCTCCTACAATGAGCAGTTCTTC.

The rearrangement links TRBV4-1 to TRBJ2-7, with 7 nucleotides matching TRBD1. Germline V gives CDR1 MGHRA, CDR2 YSYEKL. The CDR3 runs to 14 residues. V shed 4 bases, J shed 2 bases, and the junction held 5 bases outside the gene matches. The CDR3 region is CASSPWDSTYEQYF. The DNA of the CDR3 is TGCGCCAGCAGCCCTTGGGACAGCACCTACGAGCAGTACTTC.

This clone counts as medium-sized. The chain uses TRBV11-3 and TRBJ2-7, with D perhaps being TRBD1 or TRBD2 (5 bases each). This CDR3 comprises 14 residues. Between the trimmed V and J ends, which lost 4 bases and 3 bases, there was a span of 13 bases. The V gene's germline CDR1 is SGHNT and CDR2 YENEEA. The CDR3 DNA reads TGTGCCAGCAGCTCGACCCGGGACGGCTACGAGCAGTACTTC. It is translated as CASSSTRDGYEQYF. Together with reference TRBV11-3 and TRBJ2-7, the CDR3 gives the full variable domain: EAGVVQSPRYKIIEKKQPVAFWCNPISGHNTLYWYLQNLGQGPELLIRYENEEAVDDSQLPKDRFSAERLKGVDSTLKIQPAELGDSAVYLCASSSTRDGYEQYFGPGTRLTVT.

The J gene is TRBJ2-1, the V gene TRBV11-3, with D possibly being TRBD2 (6 bases). Trimming pared 3 bases from V and 4 bases from J, leaving 13 bases between. This CDR3 comprises 15 residues. CDR1 and CDR2 from the germline V gene are SGHNT and YENEEA. In nucleotides, the CDR3 is TGTGCCAGCAGCTTTGGAAGGGAGGCTTACAATGAGCAGTTCTTC. It codes for CASSFGREAYNEQFF. The variable domain in full, completed from reference TRBV11-3 and TRBJ2-1, reads EAGVVQSPRYKIIEKKQPVAFWCNPISGHNTLYWYLQNLGQGPELLIRYENEEAVDDSQLPKDRFSAERLKGVDSTLKIQPAELGDSAVYLCASSFGREAYNEQFFGPGTRLTVL.

Relative to its sample, this clone is large. The chain is built from TRBV28 and TRBJ1-2; tentatively, D is TRBD1 (5 bases). Germline V gives CDR1 MDHEN, CDR2 SYDVKM. CDR3 length equals 14 residues. The V end was cut by 3 bases, the J end by 4 bases, with 12 bases between. CDR3 protein: CASSFQGGPYGYTF. The DNA of the CDR3 is TGTGCCAGCAGTTTCCAGGGAGGCCCCTATGGCTACACCTTC.

A few counts support this clone. V usage is TRBV19 and J usage is TRBJ2-1; D possibly corresponds to TRBD1 (6 bases). Germline V gives CDR1 LNHDA, CDR2 SQIVND (reference sequence). V was shortened by 3 bases and J by 3 bases, with 15 bases between the two germline ends. CDR3 size: 16 residues. CDR3 DNA: TGTGCCAGTAGTATTACGGACAGCTCGGACTACAATGAGCAGTTCTTC. It encodes CASSITDSSDYNEQFF.

By proportion, this clone is medium-sized. The chain combines TRBV11-3 with TRBJ2-7; 10 bases line up with TRBD1. CDR1 is SGHNT, CDR2 YENEEA, per germline. V gave up 4 bases and J gave up 2 bases; unmatched junction bases: 2. The CDR3 consists of 14 residues. CDR3 protein: CASSSDRGTYEQYF. CDR3 nucleotide sequence: TGTGCCAGCAGCTCGGACAGGGGGACCTACGAGCAGTACTTC.

This clone was detected a few times. The rearrangement links TRBV9 to TRBJ2-3, with a weak D call TRBD1 (5 bases). The CDR3 is 16 residues long. CDR1 and CDR2 (germline): SGDLS, YYNGEE. Trimming removed 3 bases from V and 1 base from J, with 15 bases in between. CDR3 nucleotide sequence: TGTGCCAGCAGCGGACCTCAGGGCCGGCGCACAGATACGCAGTATTTT. As protein: CASSGPQGRRTDTQYF.

This clone was detected a few times. This chain connects TRBV6-8 to TRBJ2-7; D perhaps matches TRBD2 (5 bases). The V end was cut by 6 bases, the J end by 5 bases, with 11 bases between. CDR1 is MNHGY and CDR2 is SAAAGT in the germline V gene. The CDR3 is 12 residues long. The CDR3 region is CASSGNSDEQYF. The CDR3 DNA is TGTGCCAGCAGCGGGAACAGCGACGAGCAGTACTTC.

V is TRBV19 and J is TRBJ1-2; D remains ambiguous. Trimming took 6 bases from V and 3 from J, leaving 26 bases between them. Germline values: CDR1 LNHDA, CDR2 SQIVND (reference sequence). The CDR3 has 18 residues. The CDR3 loop is CASRRYGGLGRADYGYTF. The CDR3 DNA follows: TGTGCCAGTAGGCGATATGGTGGATTAGGGCGCGCCGACTATGGCTACACCTTC.

The chain recombines TRBV30 with TRBJ2-2; TRBD1 matches at 8 bases. The germline V gene has CDR1 GTSNPN and CDR2 SVGIG (reference sequence). The CDR3 is made up of 15 amino acids. Trimming removed 0 bases from V and 6 bases from J; junction bases left unmatched: 6. The CDR3 region has the DNA TGTGCCTGGAGTGTTGGCAGGGGGCGAGCCGGGGAGCTGTTTTTT. It translates to CAWSVGRGRAGELFF. The variable domain in full, with the rest retrieved from reference TRBV30 and TRBJ2-2, is SQTIHQWPATLVQPVGSPLSLECTVEGTSNPNLYWYRQAAGRGLQLLFYSVGIGQISSEVPQNLSASRPQDRQFILSSKKLLLSDSGFYLCAWSVGRGRAGELFFGEGSRLTVL.

The CDR3 sequence is CASSPPGQGLGYTF. In nucleotides, the CDR3 is TGTGCCAGCTCACCTCCGGGACAGGGGTTAGGCTACACCTTC. The J gene is TRBJ1-2, the V gene TRBV18; 10 bases are a match to TRBD1. Per germline, CDR1 KGHSH and CDR2 LQKENI. The CDR3 has 14 residues. V shed 3 bases and J 8 bases; nucleotides not matched to a gene: 6.

This clone was found a few times. Here the CDR3 DNA reads TGCGCCAGCAGCGACAGGGGTTCCGGGGAGCTGTTTTTT. Protein sequence: CASSDRGSGELFF. This chain links TRBV23-1 with TRBJ2-2, with TRBD1 matching 8 bases. TRBV23-1 is flagged as an ORF with uncertain function. CDR3 size: 13 residues. V dropped 6 bases and J dropped 6; count of bases not matched to a gene: 3.

The genes are TRBV5-1 and TRBJ2-1; D not certain. Per the germline V gene, CDR1 is SGHRS and CDR2 is YFSETQ. The CDR3 contains 14 residues. V was pared by 0 bases and J by 7 bases, with 11 bases between. The DNA for the CDR3 is TGCGCCAGCAGCTTGGGTCAGGTTACTAATGAGCAGTTCTTC. Translation: CASSLGQVTNEQFF. The entire variable domain, with the rest obtained from reference TRBV5-1 and TRBJ2-1, is as follows: KAGVTQTPRYLIKTRGQQVTLSCSPISGHRSVSWYQQTPGQGLQFLFEYFSETQRNKGNFPGRFSGRQFSNSRSEMNVSTLELGDSALYLCASSLGQVTNEQFFGPGTRLTVL.

The chain couples TRBV5-1 to TRBJ1-3, with a tentative D call TRBD1 (5 bases). Germline V gives CDR1 SGHRS, CDR2 YFSETQ. This CDR3 comprises 18 residues. The V end was cut by 0 bases, the J end by 2 bases, with 18 bases between. CDR3 in amino acids: CASSLEIASGLTGNTIYF. The CDR3 DNA reads as TGCGCCAGCAGCTTGGAGATTGCGTCAGGGTTGACTGGAAACACCATATATTTT.

CDR3 amino acids: CASSSRTGWETQYF. CDR3 sequence (DNA): TGTGCCAGCAGCTCGCGGACAGGGTGGGAGACCCAGTACTTC. The rearrangement links TRBV11-3 to TRBJ2-5; TRBD1 matches 8 bases. The V and J ends lost 4 bases and 5 bases, in that order; junction bases with no gene match: 6. This CDR3 is built from 14 residues. Looked up from germline, CDR1 is SGHNT and CDR2 is YENEEA.

J is TRBJ2-7 and V is TRBV5-1; D call uncertain. This CDR3 is built from 14 residues. From germline, CDR1 is SGHRS and CDR2 YFSETQ. V was cut by 7 bases and J by 2 bases, with 16 bases left in between. CDR3 nucleotide sequence: TGCGCCAGCGGCCAGCCTACAGAAACCTACGAGCAGTACTTC. Protein product: CASGQPTETYEQYF.